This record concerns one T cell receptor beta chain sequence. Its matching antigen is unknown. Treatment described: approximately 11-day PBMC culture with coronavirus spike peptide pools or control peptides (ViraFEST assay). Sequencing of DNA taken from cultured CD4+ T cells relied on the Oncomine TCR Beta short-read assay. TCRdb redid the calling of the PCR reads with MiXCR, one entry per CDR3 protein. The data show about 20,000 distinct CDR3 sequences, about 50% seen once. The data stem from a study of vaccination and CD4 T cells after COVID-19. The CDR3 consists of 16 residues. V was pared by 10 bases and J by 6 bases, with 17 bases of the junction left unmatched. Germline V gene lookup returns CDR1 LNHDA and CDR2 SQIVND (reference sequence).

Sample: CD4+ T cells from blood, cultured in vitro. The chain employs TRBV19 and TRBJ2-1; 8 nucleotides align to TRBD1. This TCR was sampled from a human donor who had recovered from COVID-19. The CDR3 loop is CATAAGGEGLTNEQFF. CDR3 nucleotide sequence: TGTGCCACCGCTGCAGGGGGCGAGGGTCTGACCAATGAGCAGTTCTTC.